Here is one T cell receptor beta chain with its context. Per the germline V gene, CDR1 is LNHDA and CDR2 is SQIVND (reference sequence). The CDR3 spans 16 residues. Between the trimmed V and J ends, which lost 6 bases and 0 bases, there was a span of 15 bases. These data originate in a study of blood T cell repertoires in COVID-19. Across the whole study: Researchers got acute and convalescent COVID-19 samples from the United States, Italy and Spain. The cDNA or gDNA used as material had been derived from T cells, B-cell-depleted T cells, or PBMCs.

Original methodology: Nucleated cell counts were estimated from reference gene primer amplification. Libraries were prepared by immunoSEQ multiplex PCR; TCRdb keeps only in-frame clonotypes and omits some of them. V and J calls and clone size are given by that table; D and trimming were obtained from the DNA. The table includes 70,000 to 85,000 clones, approximately 90% detected once. Sequencing used peripheral blood. The source of this sequence is a woman aged 55-75 years with active COVID-19. The chain joins TRBV19 to TRBJ2-1; perhaps TRBD2 as D (5 bases). The CDR3 reads CASRYKGAGSYNEQFF. The CDR3 nucleotides read TGTGCCAGTAGATACAAGGGAGCCGGCTCCTACAATGAGCAGTTCTTC.